Below, 21 T cell receptor beta chains from the same sample are listed, as sequenced in a study of identical twins. MiXCR, applied by TCRdb to the 5' RACE reads, yields one record per CDR3 protein. The repertoire holds 500,000 or so distinct CDR3 sequences, 22% seen once, with about 0.99% in the top ten. The same data also contributed to another study, on T cells expressing NK-cell markers.

The sample consisted of CD4+ T cells sorted from blood. The receptor set was obtained from a woman aged 18-29 years in good health.

The V gene is TRBV6-1, the J gene TRBJ2-7; possibly TRBD2 for D (5 bases). V lost 5 bases and J 5 bases, leaving 19 bases between the germline ends. Germline CDR1 and CDR2: MNHNS and SASEGT. CDR3 length: 15 residues. As DNA, the CDR3 is TGTGCCAGCAGTCGTTCTCCGGACGGAGGACACGAGCAGTACTTC. Its protein product is CASSRSPDGGHEQYF.

The rearrangement uses TRBV7-4 and TRBJ2-5; no reliable D call. This CDR3 is built from 13 residues. Germline V lookup: CDR1 SGHVT, CDR2 SQSDAQ. The V end lost 3 bases, the J end lost 7 bases, and 12 bases lay between the germline ends. CDR3 DNA sequence: TGTGCCAGCAGCTTCAGGACCGCTCCGACCCAGTACTTC. As protein: CASSFRTAPTQYF.

J is TRBJ2-1 and V is TRBV29-1; TRBD2 is a possible D gene (5 bases). The CDR3 loop spans 13 amino acids. V was cut by 3 bases and J by 8 bases, with 14 bases left in between. Germline values: CDR1 SQVTM, CDR2 ANQGSEA. CDR3 in DNA: TGCAGCGTTGACTGGCTATCCGGGGATGAGCAGTTCTTC. This translates into CSVDWLSGDEQFF.

This chain connects TRBV7-6 to TRBJ2-2; 14 bases are a match to TRBD2. CDR3 length equals 16 residues. V dropped 4 bases and J dropped 8; count of bases not matched to a gene: 6. Germline CDR1 SGHVS, CDR2 FNYEAQ. CDR3 loop: CASSSSGLAGEGELFF. DNA for the CDR3: TGTGCCAGCAGCTCCTCGGGACTAGCGGGGGAAGGGGAGCTGTTTTTT.

This clonotype was counted many times. V gene TRBV7-2 combines with J gene TRBJ1-3; D is perhaps TRBD1 (5 bases). V lost 3 bases and J lost 3, with 12 bases in between. The CDR3 covers 15 residues. Germline V gives CDR1 SGHTA, CDR2 FQGNSA. The CDR3 nucleotides are TGTGCCAGCAGCTTTGAAGGGGCGGGTGGAAACACCATATATTTT. It specifies CASSFEGAGGNTIYF.

The J gene is TRBJ1-2, the V gene TRBV9, with D possibly TRBD1 on 5 matching bases. The length of the CDR3 is 17 residues. With 0 bases removed from V and 4 bases from J, the gap between germline ends came to 19 bases. From germline, CDR1 is SGDLS and CDR2 YYNGEE. The CDR3 loop reads CASSVEVSGRGGYGYTF. DNA for the CDR3: TGTGCCAGCAGCGTAGAGGTTTCGGGGCGAGGAGGCTATGGCTACACCTTC.

The chain has TRBV9 and TRBJ2-7, with TRBD2 matching over 7 bases. In germline, CDR1 is SGDLS, CDR2 YYNGEE. Losses at the gene ends were 0 bases for V and 8 bases for J; bases not matched to a gene: 5. The CDR3 loop spans 13 amino acids. CDR3 region: CASSVERGQKQYF. The CDR3 region has the DNA TGTGCCAGCAGCGTAGAGCGGGGCCAGAAGCAGTACTTC.

The rearrangement links TRBV5-5 to TRBJ1-2; D is undetermined. The length of the CDR3 is 14 residues. Germline V gives CDR1 SGHKS, CDR2 YYEKEE (reference sequence). V was cut by 4 bases and J by 5 bases, with 15 bases left in between. The CDR3 DNA reads as TGTGCCAGCAGCCCAGGAGGTCAGACTTATGGCTACACCTTC. As protein: CASSPGGQTYGYTF.

The V and J genes are TRBV2 and TRBJ2-7; 7 bases align to TRBD1. CDR3 length equals 14 residues. The V and J ends lost 2 bases and 2 bases, in that order; junction bases with no gene match: 3. Germline V gene data show CDR1 as SNHLY and CDR2 as FYNNEI. The CDR3 DNA follows: TGTGCCAGCAGTGAACGGACAGGTACCTACGAGCAGTACTTC. It codes for CASSERTGTYEQYF.

The chain is built from TRBV6-1 and TRBJ2-5; D might be TRBD1 (6 bases). CDR3 size: 16 residues. V lost 6 bases to trimming and J lost 1 base, with 18 bases between them. The germline V gene encodes CDR1 MNHNS and CDR2 SASEGT. The CDR3 DNA reads as TGTGCCAGCAGACCTGCCGGGACACCAACCCAAGAGACCCAGTACTTC. Residues: CASRPAGTPTQETQYF.

This clonotype was seen more than once but under ten times. This rearrangement joins TRBV2 to TRBJ1-2, with D maybe TRBD1 (5 bases). Germline V CDR1 and CDR2: SNHLY, FYNNEI. Trimming took off 2 bases at V and 5 bases at J, with 15 bases between the two ends. The CDR3 has 15 residues. The CDR3 protein is CASSESGRENYGYTF. The CDR3 DNA follows: TGTGCCAGCAGTGAAAGTGGCAGGGAAAATTATGGCTACACCTTC.

This clonotype was recorded a few times. The CDR3 bases are TGTGCCAGCAGCCACGCGGATCCTGGAATCTATGGCTACACCTTC. Translating gives CASSHADPGIYGYTF. This chain uses TRBV14 with TRBJ1-2; the D is unclear. Trimming pared 3 bases from V and 4 bases from J, leaving 15 bases between. The V gene's germline CDR1 is SGHDN and CDR2 FVKESK. This CDR3 has 15 residues.

This clonotype came up a few times. The rearrangement uses TRBV10-3 and TRBJ2-3; D gene uncertain. V dropped 4 bases and J dropped 4 bases, with 9 bases sitting between them. This CDR3 has 13 residues. Germline CDR1 reads ENHRY; CDR2 reads SYGVKD. CDR3 loop: CAISGGPPDTQYF. The CDR3 DNA sequence: TGTGCCATCAGTGGTGGCCCCCCAGATACGCAGTATTTT.

The V gene is TRBV6-2 or TRBV6-3, the J gene TRBJ2-3; no reliable D call. The CDR3 runs to 15 residues. Germline V CDR1 and CDR2: MNHEY, SVGEGT. Trimming removed 2 bases at V and 4 bases at J, with 13 bases between. CDR3 amino acids: CASSYNRFSSDTQYF. The CDR3 DNA reads as TGTGCCAGCAGTTACAACCGGTTCTCGTCAGATACGCAGTATTTT.

This rearrangement joins TRBV5-1 to TRBJ2-3; 7 bases align to TRBD2. The germline CDR1 and CDR2 sequences are SGHRS and YFSETQ. The CDR3 length is 14 residues. V lost 7 bases, J lost 4 bases, and 9 bases stayed unmatched. The CDR3 reads CASAAGLESDTQYF. As DNA, the CDR3 is TGCGCCAGCGCCGCCGGACTAGAATCAGATACGCAGTATTTT.

This clonotype was seen at least ten times. The chain links TRBV6-1 to TRBJ2-2; 10 bases line up with TRBD2. This CDR3 comprises 15 residues. CDR1 is MNHNS and CDR2 is SASEGT in the germline V gene. The trim removed 6 bases at V and 4 bases at J, leaving 5 bases unmatched. The CDR3 DNA sequence: TGTGCCAGCAGGCCAACTAGCGGGACCACCGGGGAGCTGTTTTTT. This codes for CASRPTSGTTGELFF.

The rearrangement joins TRBV5-4 to TRBJ2-4, with TRBD1 matching over 7 bases. The germline V gene encodes CDR1 SGHNT and CDR2 YYREEE (reference sequence). The CDR3 loop spans 15 amino acids. V was pared by 2 bases and J by 2 bases, with 4 bases of the junction left unmatched. The CDR3 protein is CASSFGRGTKNIQYF. For the CDR3, the DNA is TGTGCCAGCAGCTTTGGCAGGGGGACCAAAAACATTCAGTACTTC.

On this clonotype itself: Here the CDR3 omits its conserved ending phenylalanine or tryptophan, so a read error is the likely source. V is TRBV11-1 and J is TRBJ2-7; 8 nucleotides line up with TRBD1. The CDR3 is 18 residues long. Germline assignment: CDR1 SGHAT and CDR2 FQDESV (reference sequence). V dropped 4 bases and J dropped 2; count of bases not matched to a gene: 16. This CDR3 is CASSSPRFTGGRTYEQYL. CDR3 nucleotide sequence: TGTGCCAGCAGCTCCCCCAGATTTACAGGGGGGAGAACCTACGAGCAGTACCTC.

This clonotype was seen a few times. This chain joins TRBV10-1 and TRBJ2-5; D is unresolved. The ends were cut back, 8 bases at V and 3 bases at J, with 13 bases in the middle. The CDR3 is made up of 13 amino acids. Germline V gives CDR1 WNHNN, CDR2 SYGVQD (reference sequence). The CDR3 DNA follows: TGCGCCAGCTCCAGGAGCGCGGAAGAGACCCAGTACTTC. Its translation: CASSRSAEETQYF.

Many counts were recorded for this clonotype. This chain connects TRBV4-3 to TRBJ1-1; D ambiguous. V was trimmed by 1 base and J by 3 bases, leaving 9 bases between them. Germline V gene lookup returns CDR1 LGHNA and CDR2 YSLEER. The length of the CDR3 is 14 residues. CDR3 DNA: TGCGCCAGCAGCCAAGCGGGTCAGCACACTGAAGCTTTCTTT. Its translation is CASSQAGQHTEAFF.

This clonotype is a singleton in its sample. This chain links TRBV20-1 with TRBJ2-3; D is unclear. The CDR3 is 14 residues long. V lost 5 bases and J 0 bases, leaving 12 bases between the germline ends. From germline, CDR1 is DFQATT and CDR2 SNEGSKA (reference sequence). CDR3 DNA: TGCAGTGCTCCCCGGGCCACTAGCACAGATACGCAGTATTTT. It translates to CSAPRATSTDTQYF.